This T cell receptor (beta chain) was identified during a study of CD8+ T cells in alopecia areata. Extracted from the samples, RNA was reverse transcribed into cDNA to serve as the sequencing template. Assay: immunoSEQ multiplex PCR; the TCRdb copy retains only in-frame clones and omits some. The data contain under 250,000 clones, 50% to 65% of them singletons. J was trimmed by 8 bases and V by 0 bases; bases with no gene match: 7. This CDR3 comprises 14 residues. Germline V CDR1 and CDR2: GTSNPN, SVGIG (reference sequence). The genes are TRBV30 and TRBJ1-2; TRBD1 agrees at 9 bases. The specimen comprised CD4+ T cells sorted from blood, sampled at week 0. The receptor was isolated from a human donor with alopecia areata. The CDR3 DNA is TGTGCCTGGAGTGTAAGGGACAGGGCAAGAGGCTACACCTTC. Protein product: CAWSVRDRARGYTF. Looking up the rest from reference TRBV30 and TRBJ1-2 gives the full variable domain: SQTIHQWPATLVQPVGSPLSLECTVEGTSNPNLYWYRQAAGRGLQLLFYSVGIGQISSEVPQNLSASRPQDRQFILSSKKLLLSDSGFYLCAWSVRDRARGYTFGSGTRLTVV.